A selection of T cell receptor beta chains follows, all from one sample in a study of cytomegalovirus exposure and HLA in healthy donors. This table comes from immunoSEQ multiplex PCR, and its TCRdb copy is limited to in-frame clones, with some not included. The sample lists 95,000 or so clones; about 76% were seen once. The sequencing sample was made of PBMCs. Source of these receptors: a woman aged 70-85 years in good health and CMV-seropositive. The CDR3 runs from the conserved cysteine through the conserved F or W. The D gene is left open where the match is weak. Clone size is stated in some rows and not others, as once, few, many or a class when expanded.

d_call j_call v_call clone_size cdr3_aa cdr3_nt
. TRBJ2-3 TRBV5-8 few CASSLGPVGGQYF TGTGCCAGCAGCTTGGGCCCAGTAGGCGGGCAGTATTTT
. TRBJ2-3 TRBV15 . CATSREAYTSTDTQYF TGTGCCACCAGCAGAGAAGCTTATACTAGCACAGATACGCAGTATTTT
TRBD1 TRBJ2-7 TRBV4-2 . CASSHYRGAGYEQYF TGTGCCAGCAGCCATTACAGGGGCGCGGGCTACGAGCAGTACTTC
TRBD2 TRBJ2-1 TRBV7-2 once CASSFTSAPYNEQFF TGTGCCAGCAGCTTTACTAGCGCCCCCTACAATGAGCAGTTCTTC
TRBD2 TRBJ2-1 TRBV5-1 . CASSLGTSGTNEQFF TGCGCCAGCAGCCTCGGGACTAGCGGCACGAATGAGCAGTTCTTC
. TRBJ1-5 TRBV19 . CASSDRQSRDSNQPQHF TGTGCCAGTAGCGACAGACAGTCACGAGATAGCAATCAGCCCCAGCATTTT
TRBD2 TRBJ2-3 TRBV5-6 . CASTFLVGLAEGDTQYF TGTGCCAGCACCTTCTTGGTGGGACTAGCGGAAGGTGATACGCAGTATTTT
. TRBJ2-1 TRBV28 . CASTNAGSLREQFF TGTGCCAGCACCAATGCGGGGTCTCTCCGAGAGCAGTTCTTC
. TRBJ2-3 TRBV6-5 once CASSIQMTDAQYF TGTGCCAGCAGCATTCAGATGACAGATGCGCAGTATTTT
TRBD1 TRBJ1-5 TRBV2 . CASSSDRALNQPQHF TGTGCCAGCAGTTCAGACAGGGCCTTAAATCAGCCCCAGCATTTT
. TRBJ2-2 TRBV5-1 few CASSPGRVGRQVTGELFF TGCGCCAGCAGCCCAGGCAGGGTGGGGCGACAGGTTACCGGGGAGCTGTTTTTT
. TRBJ2-6 TRBV5-1 few CASSLEPTGTGANVLTF TGCGCCAGCAGCTTGGAACCTACAGGGACTGGGGCCAACGTCCTGACTTTC
. TRBJ1-4 TRBV27 few CASSLDSGVRNEKLFF TGTGCCAGCAGTTTAGATAGCGGGGTTCGGAATGAAAAACTGTTTTTT
. TRBJ2-5 TRBV27 . CASRCYREKTQYF TGTGCCAGCCGTTGTTACAGGGAAAAGACCCAGTACTTC
. TRBJ2-6 TRBV7-2 . CASILSGANVLTF TGTGCCAGCATCCTCTCTGGGGCCAACGTCCTGACTTTC
TRBD1 TRBJ1-6 TRBV5-6 . CASRPTGRNSPLHF TGTGCCAGCAGACCGACAGGGAGGAATTCACCCCTCCACTTT
. TRBJ1-1 TRBV9 . CASSVAGLSTEAFF TGTGCCAGCAGCGTAGCGGGGTTGAGCACTGAAGCTTTCTTT
TRBD1 TRBJ2-2 TRBV28 once CASSPDRVWTGELFF TGTGCCAGCAGCCCAGACAGGGTATGGACCGGGGAGCTGTTTTTT
. TRBJ2-5 TRBV15 . CATSRPRYETQYF TGTGCCACCAGCAGACCGCGTTATGAAACCCAGTACTTC
TRBD1 TRBJ2-3 TRBV11-2 few CASSFGTGHTDTQYF TGTGCCAGCAGCTTCGGGACAGGGCACACAGATACGCAGTATTTT